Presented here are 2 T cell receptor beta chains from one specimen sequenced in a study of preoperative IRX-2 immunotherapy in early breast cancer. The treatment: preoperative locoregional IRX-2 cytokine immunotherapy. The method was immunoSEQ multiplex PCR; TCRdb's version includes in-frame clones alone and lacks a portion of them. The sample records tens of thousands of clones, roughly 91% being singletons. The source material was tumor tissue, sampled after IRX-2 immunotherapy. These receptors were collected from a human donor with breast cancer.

CDR3 loop: CASRTSGSPIGYTF. The CDR3 DNA sequence: TGTGCCAGCAGAACATCCGGGAGCCCCATTGGCTACACCTTC. The chain combines TRBV6-8 with TRBJ1-2, with D uncertain. The CDR3 loop spans 14 amino acids. Germline V lookup: CDR1 MNHGY, CDR2 SAAAGT. V was shortened by 6 bases and J by 7 bases, with 18 bases between the two germline ends.

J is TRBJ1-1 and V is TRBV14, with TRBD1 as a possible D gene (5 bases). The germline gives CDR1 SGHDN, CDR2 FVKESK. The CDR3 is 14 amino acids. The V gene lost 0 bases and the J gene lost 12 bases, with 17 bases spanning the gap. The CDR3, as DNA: TGTGCCAGCAGCCAAGATGGGGGTTTTAGGGGAACTTTCTTT. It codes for CASSQDGGFRGTFF. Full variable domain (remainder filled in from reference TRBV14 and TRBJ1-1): EAGVTQFPSHSVIEKGQTVTLRCDPISGHDNLYWYRRVMGKEIKFLLHFVKESKQDESGMPNNRFLAERTGGTYSTLKVQPAELEDSGVYFCASSQDGGFRGTFFGQGTRLTVV.